The 21 T cell receptor beta chains below were found in one sample sequenced in a study of Ad26.COV2.S vaccination and SARS-CoV-2 variants. This table comes from immunoSEQ multiplex PCR, and its TCRdb copy is limited to in-frame clones, with some not included. Of 150,000 to 200,000 clones in the sample, about 83% were seen once. This sample comprised peripheral blood, obtained after recovery from COVID-19. The receptors originated from a human donor who had recovered from COVID-19.

The table lists this clone with a few counts. The chain uses TRBV3-1 (or the pseudogene TRBV3-2) and TRBJ1-6; D call uncertain. The ends were cut back, 1 base at V and 5 bases at J, with 9 bases in the middle. From germline, CDR1 is LGHDT and CDR2 YNNKEL (reference sequence). The CDR3 totals 15 residues. DNA for the CDR3: TGTGCCAGCAGCCAAGTAGCTGTGAATAATTCACCCCTCCACTTT. This sequence encodes CASSQVAVNNSPLHF.

The chain employs TRBV3-1 (or the pseudogene TRBV3-2) and TRBJ2-7, with TRBD2 matching 11 bases. Trimming removed 2 bases from V and 4 bases from J; junction bases left unmatched: 4. The length of the CDR3 is 15 residues. Germline values: CDR1 LGHDT, CDR2 YNNKEL (reference sequence). CDR3 sequence: CASSQIAGGRYEQYF. The CDR3 bases are TGTGCCAGCAGCCAAATAGCGGGAGGGAGGTACGAGCAGTACTTC.

The chain has TRBV20-1 and TRBJ2-7, with 12 positions matching TRBD2. The trim removed 3 bases at V and 4 bases at J, leaving 4 bases unmatched. Germline V gives CDR1 DFQATT, CDR2 SNEGSKA (reference sequence). There are 14 residues in the CDR3. In nucleotides, the CDR3 is TGCAGTGCTAGTACCCTAGCGGGAGGGTACGAGCAGTACTTC. Encoded protein: CSASTLAGGYEQYF.

V is TRBV5-1 and J is TRBJ2-1; TRBD2 aligns across 11 bases. Germline V CDR1 and CDR2: SGHRS, YFSETQ. Unmatched junction bases numbered 8, after V lost 3 bases and J lost 3 bases. The CDR3 extends over 17 amino acids. The CDR3 nucleotides read TGCGCCAGCAGCTGGGATCTTAGCGGGGGGGACTACAATGAGCAGTTCTTC. Amino acids: CASSWDLSGGDYNEQFF.

This clone was seen once. V gene TRBV5-1 combines with J gene TRBJ2-3; no reliable D call. Germline CDR1 and CDR2: SGHRS and YFSETQ. V was shortened by 7 bases and J by 2 bases, with 5 bases between the two germline ends. The CDR3 has 11 residues. The CDR3, as DNA: TGCGCCAGCCGTCTCACAGATACGCAGTATTTT. Encoded protein: CASRLTDTQYF.

This rearrangement joins TRBV24-1 to TRBJ1-2, with 9 bases aligning to TRBD1. CDR1 and CDR2 (germline): KGHDR, SFDVKD. The length of the CDR3 is 13 residues. Trimming cost V 7 bases and J 6 bases; bases outside gene matches: 5. As DNA, the CDR3 is TGTGCCACCAGCGGGACAGGGTTCGATGGCTACACCTTC. It yields the protein CATSGTGFDGYTF.

This clone has more than one count but fewer than ten. V and J are TRBV4-1 and TRBJ2-7; D is unclear. Trimming took 1 base from V and 3 from J, leaving 10 bases between them. Per the germline V gene, CDR1 is MGHRA and CDR2 is YSYEKL. This CDR3 comprises 14 residues. CDR3 region: CASSQGVDGYEQYF. In DNA, the CDR3 is TGCGCCAGCAGCCAAGGAGTGGACGGCTACGAGCAGTACTTC.

The chain carries TRBV5-5 and TRBJ1-5; no clear D. V was cut by 0 bases and J by 4 bases, with 5 bases left in between. CDR1 and CDR2 (germline): SGHKS, YYEKEE (reference sequence). The CDR3 consists of 13 residues. The DNA of the CDR3 is TGTGCCAGCAGCTTGGCCGGGAATCAGCCCCAGCATTTT. Encoded protein: CASSLAGNQPQHF.

This clone was counted a single time. This chain uses TRBV5-6 with TRBJ1-2, with TRBD1 matching over 7 bases. The CDR3 is made up of 15 amino acids. J lost 4 bases, V lost 7 bases, and 13 bases had no gene match. CDR1 is SGHDT and CDR2 is YYEEEE in the germline V gene. The CDR3 DNA reads as TGTGCCAGCGTTAACAGGGGCGAAAGCATCTATGGCTACACCTTC. It is translated as CASVNRGESIYGYTF.

The rearrangement uses TRBV19 and TRBJ1-6; 8 nucleotides align to TRBD1. The CDR3 has 13 residues. Germline V gene lookup returns CDR1 LNHDA and CDR2 SQIVND (reference sequence). V lost 8 bases and J lost 11; bases outside the gene matches: 8. The CDR3 here is CASSTGEVTPLHF. The CDR3 nucleotides read TGTGCCAGTTCGACAGGGGAGGTTACACCCCTCCACTTT. Full variable domain (rest looked up from reference TRBV19 and TRBJ1-6): DGGITQSPKYLFRKEGQNVTLSCEQNLNHDAMYWYRQDPGQGLRLIYYSQIVNDFQKGDIAEGYSVSREKKESFPLTVTSAQKNPTAFYLCASSTGEVTPLHFGNGTRLTVT.

The chain links TRBV27 to TRBJ2-3, with a tentative D call TRBD2 (6 bases). Germline values: CDR1 MNHEY, CDR2 SMNVEV (reference sequence). The CDR3 consists of 15 residues. V was clipped by 1 base and J by 6 bases, with 14 bases between them. This chain's CDR3 is CASSLLGGAGDTQYF. The CDR3 DNA follows: TGTGCCAGCAGTTTATTAGGAGGGGCGGGGGATACGCAGTATTTT.

The chain uses TRBV27 and TRBJ2-1, with 11 bases lining up with TRBD2. Germline CDR1 is MNHEY and CDR2 is SMNVEV (reference sequence). The CDR3 spans 14 residues. Trimming removed 10 bases from V and 3 bases from J; junction bases left unmatched: 5. The CDR3, as DNA: TGTGCCACCAGGACTAGCGGGTACTACAATGAGCAGTTCTTC. This gives the protein CATRTSGYYNEQFF.

The chain links TRBV5-4 to TRBJ2-7; 8 bases agree with TRBD2. Unmatched junction bases numbered 4, after V lost 3 bases and J lost 2 bases. The germline gives CDR1 SGHNT, CDR2 YYREEE (reference sequence). CDR3 length: 14 residues. The CDR3 here is CASSSLAGPYEQYF. DNA for the CDR3: TGTGCCAGCAGCTCCCTAGCGGGCCCCTACGAGCAGTACTTC.

The chain joins TRBV7-9 to TRBJ2-3; 10 nucleotides match TRBD2. The CDR3 loop spans 15 amino acids. CDR1 and CDR2 from the germline V gene are SEHNR and FQNEAQ (reference sequence). Unmatched junction bases numbered 6, after V lost 4 bases and J lost 5 bases. CDR3 loop: CASSSPTSGLDTQYF. CDR3 sequence (DNA): TGTGCCAGCAGCTCGCCGACTAGCGGGTTAGATACGCAGTATTTT. Filled out from reference TRBV7-9 and TRBJ2-3, the complete variable domain reads DTGVSQNPRHKITKRGQNVTFRCDPISEHNRLYWYRQTLGQGPEFLTYFQNEAQLEKSRLLSDRFSAERPKGSFSTLEIQRTEQGDSAMYLCASSSPTSGLDTQYFGPGTRLTVL.

The V call is TRBV25-1, the J call TRBJ1-1; 10 bases agree with TRBD1. Germline V CDR1 and CDR2: MGHDK, SYGVNS. The CDR3 runs to 17 residues. V lost 5 bases, J lost 0 bases, and 9 bases stayed unmatched. CDR3 bases: TGTGCCAGCAGTCCTCCCCGGACAGGGGGAATGAACACTGAAGCTTTCTTT. This encodes CASSPPRTGGMNTEAFF.

The count of this clone is one. The chain is built from TRBV2 and TRBJ2-2, with D perhaps matching TRBD1 (5 bases). In germline, CDR1 is SNHLY, CDR2 FYNNEI. V lost 8 bases, J lost 6 bases, and 19 bases lay in between. The length of the CDR3 is 15 residues. The CDR3 loop reads CASRQQGGWSGELFF. CDR3 coding DNA: TGTGCCAGCCGGCAGCAGGGTGGGTGGTCCGGGGAGCTGTTTTTT. The full variable domain, rest sourced from reference TRBV2 and TRBJ2-2, is EPEVTQTPSHQVTQMGQEVILRCVPISNHLYFYWYRQILGQKVEFLVSFYNNEISEKSEIFDDQFSVERPDGSNFTLKIRSTKLEDSAMYFCASRQQGGWSGELFFGEGSRLTVL.

This chain joins TRBV7-2 and TRBJ2-5; D is unclear. CDR3 length: 13 residues. Looked up from germline, CDR1 is SGHTA and CDR2 is FQGNSA. V lost 4 bases and J 2 bases, leaving 8 bases between the germline ends. In DNA form, the CDR3 reads TGTGCCAGCAGCTCCGACTTACAAGAGACCCAGTACTTC. This translates into CASSSDLQETQYF.

About this clone: One base away lies a much larger clone, so this may be a sequencing read error. The chain carries TRBV28 and TRBJ2-1, with 7 bases identical to TRBD1. The CDR3 has 16 amino acids. V lost 0 bases, J lost 3 bases, and 5 bases stayed unmatched. CDR1 and CDR2 from the germline V gene are MDHEN and SYDVKM. The CDR3 nucleotides are TGTGCCAGCAGTTTATGGGGACAGCCTTTCTACAATGAGCAGTTCTTC. Residues: CASSLWGQPFYNEQFF.

The rearrangement joins TRBV28 to TRBJ1-2, with D hard to call. V was cut by 6 bases and J by 5 bases, with 13 bases left in between. CDR1 MDHEN and CDR2 SYDVKM come from the germline V gene. The CDR3 has 13 amino acids. CDR3 DNA: TGTGCCAGCAGGACGGGGTCGGGTTATGGCTACACCTTC. It encodes CASRTGSGYGYTF.

This clone occurred a few times. The gene calls are TRBV10-2 and TRBJ1-2; D unresolved. This CDR3 comprises 13 residues. The germline V gene encodes CDR1 WSHSY and CDR2 SAAADI. Trimming took 8 bases from V and 4 from J, leaving 14 bases between them. The chain's CDR3 is CASVRQDPYGYTF. CDR3 in DNA: TGCGCCAGCGTTCGGCAGGACCCCTATGGCTACACCTTC.

The gene calls are TRBV28 and TRBJ2-7, with TRBD1 identical over 7 bases. The CDR3 totals 16 residues. CDR1 is MDHEN, CDR2 SYDVKM, per germline. The ends lost 2 bases at V and 6 bases at J; junction bases unmatched: 13. The CDR3 here is CASSLILGQPPIEQYF. The CDR3 DNA is TGTGCCAGCAGTTTAATTTTGGGACAGCCCCCCATCGAGCAGTACTTC.